This T cell receptor (beta chain) comes out of a study of shared clonotypes between healthy human individuals. Notes on the study in general: Larger estimated richness was generally seen in naive subsets than in memory subsets.

V was trimmed by 4 bases and J by 2 bases, leaving 12 bases between them. Germline values: CDR1 MNHNS, CDR2 SASEGT. This CDR3 has 16 residues. The test was conducted at deep level. Assay: immunoSEQ multiplex PCR; the TCRdb copy retains only in-frame clones and omits some. The sample holds 300,000 or so clones, 74% seen once. As for this clone: What it recognizes is unknown.

The source is a man in his thirties or forties in good health. The chain carries TRBV6-1 and TRBJ2-6; possibly TRBD1 or TRBD2 for D (6 bases each). The sample was memory CD4+ T cells sorted from blood. Indicated subset: CD45RA-negative fraction. This CDR3 is CASSVGGQTGANVLTF. CDR3 in DNA: TGTGCCAGCAGTGTTGGGGGGCAGACTGGGGCCAACGTCCTGACTTTC.